This T cell receptor (beta chain) derives from a study of graft-versus-host responses after intestinal transplantation. Produced via immunoSEQ multiplex PCR; TCRdb's table is partial and in-frame only. The table includes 65,000 to 90,000 clones, about 90% detected once. Trimming removed 4 bases from V and 0 bases from J; junction bases left unmatched: 5. This CDR3 is 17 amino acids long. Germline CDR1 is LGHNA and CDR2 is YSLEER. As to this clone: Its antigen is not identified.

The receptor's source is a human donor who was the organ donor for an intestinal transplant. This specimen consisted of unstimulated CD8+ T cells sorted from spleen or lymph node cells, obtained before transplant. This rearrangement joins TRBV4-3 to TRBJ2-7, with 14 bases matching TRBD2. The CDR3 here is CASSPGLAGGGSYEQYF. Here the CDR3 DNA reads TGCGCCAGCAGCCCCGGACTAGCGGGGGGTGGCTCCTACGAGCAGTACTTC.